The T cell receptor (beta chain) described here comes from a study of blood T cell repertoires in COVID-19. Turning to the study itself: PBMCs, B-cell-depleted T cells, or T cells were the source of the cDNA or gDNA that made up the material.

There are 15 residues in the CDR3. Losses at the gene ends were 0 bases for V and 5 bases for J; bases not matched to a gene: 7. Germline V gene lookup returns CDR1 SGHNT and CDR2 YYREEE (reference sequence). As handled by the study authors: Reference gene primer amplification in the assay estimated nucleated cell counts. The table came from immunoSEQ multiplex PCR; TCRdb's copy has only in-frame clones and leaves some out. The D gene and trimming were derived from the DNA, and the V and J assignments and clone size from that table. The profile shows about 110,000 clones, over 80% of them singletons.

The specimen was peripheral blood. The chain joins TRBV5-4 to TRBJ1-2; TRBD1 agrees at 7 bases. The source is a woman aged 30 to 39 with acute or convalescent COVID-19. Here the CDR3 reads CASSLGQGGGYGYTF. The CDR3 DNA follows: TGTGCCAGCAGCTTGGGACAGGGCGGAGGTTATGGCTACACCTTC.